Following are 11 T cell receptor beta chains from one sample sequenced in a study of cytomegalovirus exposure and HLA in healthy donors. Primers: 60 Vbeta forward and 13 Jbeta reverse. Produced via immunoSEQ multiplex PCR; TCRdb's table is partial and in-frame only. The table lists roughly 200,000 clones, about four fifths of them singletons, with 2.9% in the top ten. Sequencing was carried out using PBMCs. The receptors stem from a female donor in good health and CMV-seronegative.

The chain links TRBV9 to TRBJ2-3; 7 bases map to TRBD2. The germline V gene encodes CDR1 SGDLS and CDR2 YYNGEE. Trimming at V came to 0 bases and at J to 3 bases, leaving 4 bases not matched to a gene. The CDR3 contains 15 residues. The CDR3 nucleotides read TGTGCCAGCAGCGTAGAGGGGACTACTACAGATACGCAGTATTTT. Translation gives CASSVEGTTTDTQYF.

This clone was seen only a few times. The chain recombines TRBV19 with TRBJ2-1; 7 bases are a match to TRBD2. Losses at the gene ends were 3 bases for V and 0 bases for J; bases not matched to a gene: 8. The CDR3 runs to 17 residues. Germline CDR1 and CDR2: LNHDA and SQIVND (reference sequence). CDR3 sequence reads: CASSMGGGPASYNEQFF. For the CDR3, the DNA is TGTGCCAGTAGTATGGGGGGGGGTCCCGCCTCCTACAATGAGCAGTTCTTC.

This clone was seen a single time. The gene calls are TRBV5-1 and TRBJ2-5, with D perhaps TRBD2 (6 bases). The CDR3 is 16 residues long. Germline values: CDR1 SGHRS, CDR2 YFSETQ. Trimming took 6 bases from V and 0 from J, leaving 18 bases between them. CDR3 residues: CASTPLAPRDQETQYF. The CDR3 region has the DNA TGCGCCAGCACGCCACTAGCCCCTCGGGACCAAGAGACCCAGTACTTC. Full variable domain (outside the CDR3, taken from reference TRBV5-1 and TRBJ2-5): KAGVTQTPRYLIKTRGQQVTLSCSPISGHRSVSWYQQTPGQGLQFLFEYFSETQRNKGNFPGRFSGRQFSNSRSEMNVSTLELGDSALYLCASTPLAPRDQETQYFGPGTRLLVL.

With regard to this clone: At one end the junction does not follow the germline gene, possibly because of a read error. The genes are TRBV7-9 and TRBJ2-7; the D gene is possibly TRBD1 (5 bases). Germline V gene lookup returns CDR1 SEHNR and CDR2 FQNEAQ (reference sequence). The CDR3 totals 13 residues. The CDR3 DNA sequence: TGTTCCAGCAGCTCCAGGGATAACTACGAGCAGTACTTC. Its translation is CSSSSRDNYEQYF.

V usage is TRBV7-8 and J usage is TRBJ2-7, with 8 bases matching TRBD2. The CDR3 sequence is 13 residues long. The V gene's germline CDR1 is SGHVS and CDR2 FQNEAQ. After removal of 10 bases from V and 1 base from J, the junction contained 6 bases not matched to a gene. CDR3 residues: CAIGGRMSYEQYF. Here the CDR3 DNA reads TGTGCCATAGGCGGGAGGATGTCCTACGAGCAGTACTTC.

This clone has more than one count but fewer than ten. J is TRBJ1-4 and V is TRBV7-8; TRBD1 matches 8 bases. Germline V gene lookup returns CDR1 SGHVS and CDR2 FQNEAQ. Trimming at V came to 5 bases and at J to 7 bases, leaving 6 bases not matched to a gene. The CDR3 spans 14 residues. The CDR3 DNA follows: TGTGCCAGCAGCCCACGGACAGGGATTGAAAAACTGTTTTTT. This codes for CASSPRTGIEKLFF.

The DNA of the CDR3 is TGTGCCAGCAGCTCGACTAGCAATGAGCAGTTCTTC. As protein: CASSSTSNEQFF. V and J are TRBV7-2 and TRBJ2-1, with D perhaps TRBD2 (6 bases). This CDR3 has 12 residues. CDR1 is SGHTA and CDR2 is FQGNSA in the germline V gene. V was clipped by 4 bases and J by 6 bases, with 7 bases between them.

The chain combines TRBV28 with TRBJ1-1; the match to TRBD1 covers 8 bases. The CDR3 contains 17 residues. Trimming took 5 bases from V and 0 from J; bases not matched to a gene: 11. Germline V gene sequence: CDR1 MDHEN, CDR2 SYDVKM. In DNA, the CDR3 is TGTGCCAGCAGTCTACACCGGTCGACAGGGGTGAACACTGAAGCTTTCTTT. Its translation: CASSLHRSTGVNTEAFF.

The chain employs TRBV28 and TRBJ1-5, with 10 bases identical to TRBD1. The CDR3 has 15 amino acids. Trimming cost V 8 bases and J 6 bases; bases outside gene matches: 10. The germline CDR1 and CDR2 sequences are MDHEN and SYDVKM. As DNA, the CDR3 is TGTGCCAGCTTTCTTGGACAGGGGGTTTCTCAGCCCCAGCATTTT. As protein: CASFLGQGVSQPQHF.

On this clone itself: Additional DNA sequences in this sample encode the identical CDR3. The chain uses TRBV27 and TRBJ1-6, with 7 bases lining up with TRBD1. Germline V gene sequence: CDR1 MNHEY, CDR2 SMNVEV (reference sequence). The junction had 0 bases not matched to a gene; V was cut back by 0 bases and J by 7 bases. This CDR3 is 14 amino acids long. This chain's CDR3 is CASSLSQGNSPLHF. The DNA for the CDR3 is TGTGCCAGCAGTTTATCACAGGGGAATTCACCCCTCCACTTT.

The chain joins TRBV7-9 to TRBJ1-1; 8 nucleotides align to TRBD1. After removal of 0 bases from V and 11 bases from J, the junction contained 5 bases not matched to a gene. The CDR3 has 13 amino acids. Germline V gene sequence: CDR1 SEHNR, CDR2 FQNEAQ (reference sequence). Here the CDR3 DNA reads TGTGCCAGCAGCTTAGCAGTGACAGGGGTGGCTTTCTTT. Residues: CASSLAVTGVAFF. Combining the CDR3 with reference TRBV7-9 and TRBJ1-1 gives the whole variable domain DTGVSQNPRHKITKRGQNVTFRCDPISEHNRLYWYRQTLGQGPEFLTYFQNEAQLEKSRLLSDRFSAERPKGSFSTLEIQRTEQGDSAMYLCASSLAVTGVAFFGQGTRLTVV.